This entry features one T cell receptor (beta chain) sequence. This specimen comes from a study of blood T cell repertoires in COVID-19. Study as a whole: The United States, Italy and Spain were the sources of the acute and convalescent COVID-19 samples. PBMCs, B-cell-depleted T cells, or T cells were the source of the cDNA or gDNA that made up the material.

Original data processing: Estimated nucleated cell counts came from reference gene primer amplification. Clones were sequenced by immunoSEQ multiplex PCR, and TCRdb holds only the in-frame ones, with some missing. That table is the source of V, J and clone size, and D and trimming were worked out from the DNA. The sample lists some 95,000 clones, around nine tenths occurring once. This clonotype was obtained from a man of 80 years or more with active or convalescent COVID-19. Sequenced sample: peripheral blood.

The CDR3 sequence is CASSQDHQGGYGYTF. In DNA form, the CDR3 reads TGCGCCAGCAGCCAAGATCACCAGGGAGGTTATGGCTACACCTTC. The chain links TRBV4-3 to TRBJ1-2; a possible D gene is TRBD1 (5 bases). V dropped 0 bases and J dropped 5 bases, with 13 bases sitting between them. Germline CDR1 LGHNA, CDR2 YSLEER. The CDR3 consists of 15 residues.